The 20 T cell receptor beta chains below come from one sample, sequenced in a study of neoadjuvant anti-PD-1 for oral cavity cancer. Repertoires were generated with immunoSEQ multiplex PCR, while TCRdb's copy carries only in-frame clones and drops some. The table includes 15,000 to 20,000 clones, roughly 70% detected once. The specimen comprised PBMCs, sampled before nivolumab (anti-PD-1) treatment. All receptors derive from a person between 35 and 79 years old with oral cavity squamous cell carcinoma.

This rearrangement joins TRBV7-3 to TRBJ2-1; 14 bases are shared with TRBD2. The CDR3 covers 18 residues. Germline V gene sequence: CDR1 SGHTA, CDR2 FQGTGA. With V trimmed by 5 bases and J by 6 bases, 12 bases remained unmatched. The CDR3 nucleotides are TGTGCCAGCAGCCTAGCACCTCCCGGGACTAGCGGGAGCAATGAGCAGTTCTTC. It codes for CASSLAPPGTSGSNEQFF.

This chain uses TRBV9 with TRBJ1-2, with D possibly being TRBD1 (5 bases). CDR3 length: 16 residues. Germline CDR1 SGDLS, CDR2 YYNGEE. V dropped 4 bases and J dropped 7 bases, with 23 bases sitting between them. DNA of the CDR3: TGTGCCAGCAGCCCCCGGGGGGAAGGGGCTTTTGGTGGCTACACCTTC. Translated, it gives CASSPRGEGAFGGYTF.

The chain couples TRBV5-1 to TRBJ2-5; maybe TRBD1 (5 bases). This CDR3 has 15 residues. The germline V gene encodes CDR1 SGHRS and CDR2 YFSETQ. V was trimmed by 3 bases and J by 5 bases, leaving 17 bases between them. CDR3 amino acids: CASSSAPEKGETQYF. The CDR3 nucleotides are TGCGCCAGCAGCTCGGCCCCGGAAAAGGGGGAGACCCAGTACTTC.

A word on this clone: A junction end diverges from the germline sequence, so it may reflect a read error. V is TRBV6-1 and J is TRBJ2-7; D is undetermined. Germline loops: CDR1 MNHNS, CDR2 SASEGT. This CDR3 is 12 amino acids long. CDR3 nucleotide sequence: TGTGCCAGCAGCGAAGACTCCGGGCGGCAGTACTTC. Protein product: CASSEDSGRQYF.

The V and J genes are TRBV12-5 and TRBJ2-1, with 12 bases matching TRBD2. Trimming cost V 1 base and J 7 bases; bases outside gene matches: 2. Per the germline V gene, CDR1 is LGHNT and CDR2 is FRNRAP. The CDR3 has 15 residues. The CDR3 nucleotides are TGTGCTAGTGGTTTGGGACTAGCGGGAGCTAATGAGCAGTTCTTC. It specifies CASGLGLAGANEQFF.

Concerning this clone: The junction differs from germline at one of its ends, possibly a read error. This chain links TRBV7-7 with TRBJ2-6; no definite D call. The germline V gene encodes CDR1 SSHAT and CDR2 FNYEAQ (reference sequence). The length of the CDR3 is 15 residues. The CDR3 loop is CASSLGPSGANVLTF. DNA of the CDR3: TGTGCTAGCAGCTTAGGTCCGTCTGGGGCCAACGTCCTGACTTTC.

The chain joins TRBV2 to TRBJ2-7; D possibly corresponds to TRBD1 (6 bases). Germline lookup yields CDR1 SNHLY and CDR2 FYNNEI. The ends were cut back, 7 bases at V and 2 bases at J, with 12 bases in the middle. The CDR3 loop spans 13 amino acids. CDR3 region: CASTWGQTYEQYF. Here the CDR3 DNA reads TGTGCCAGCACATGGGGGCAAACCTACGAGCAGTACTTC.

This clone has only one observation. This chain joins TRBV29-1 and TRBJ2-3, with 11 bases fitting TRBD2. The germline V gene encodes CDR1 SQVTM and CDR2 ANQGSEA. The CDR3 is 15 amino acids. V was clipped by 1 base and J by 6 bases; unmatched bases: 6. CDR3: CSVEGGTSGADTQYF. The DNA of the CDR3 is TGCAGCGTTGAAGGGGGGACTAGCGGTGCTGATACGCAGTATTTT.

The gene calls are TRBV5-1 and TRBJ2-1; 14 bases are a match to TRBD2. V lost 4 bases, J lost 6 bases, and 3 bases stayed unmatched. The CDR3 has 15 residues. Germline CDR1 SGHRS, CDR2 YFSETQ. CDR3 region: CASSKGLAGANEQFF. The CDR3 DNA sequence: TGCGCCAGCAGCAAGGGACTAGCGGGAGCCAATGAGCAGTTCTTC.

The V and J genes are TRBV12-5 and TRBJ1-1, with unresolved D. From germline, CDR1 is LGHNT and CDR2 FRNRAP. V was pared by 2 bases and J by 6 bases, with 10 bases between. The CDR3 loop spans 13 amino acids. DNA of the CDR3: TGTGCTAGTGGTTTGTCCCCCGGGGCTGAAGCTTTCTTT. Its translation: CASGLSPGAEAFF.

This clone was found a few times. The gene calls are TRBV29-1 and TRBJ1-5; D might be TRBD1 (5 bases). The CDR3 has 12 residues. V lost 4 bases to trimming and J lost 5 bases, with 9 bases between them. Germline V lookup: CDR1 SQVTM, CDR2 ANQGSEA. CDR3 sequence reads: CSVGTGDQPQHF. The CDR3 DNA sequence: TGCAGCGTTGGAACGGGGGATCAGCCCCAGCATTTT.

The CDR3 loop is CAWSRSGDQPQHF. CDR3 DNA sequence: TGTGCCTGGAGTAGGTCAGGGGATCAGCCCCAGCATTTT. The chain joins TRBV30 to TRBJ1-5; D might be TRBD1 (6 bases). V shed 2 bases and J shed 5 bases, with 10 bases lying between them. Germline CDR1 and CDR2: GTSNPN and SVGIG (reference sequence). This CDR3 spans 13 amino acids.

This clone has a single count. This rearrangement joins TRBV30 to TRBJ1-5; weak D call: TRBD1 (6 bases). V was cut by 1 base and J by 4 bases, with 11 bases left in between. Germline V gene lookup returns CDR1 GTSNPN and CDR2 SVGIG (reference sequence). The CDR3 is 14 amino acids. The CDR3 protein is CAWSEGQPNQPQHF. The CDR3 DNA reads as TGTGCCTGGAGTGAAGGACAGCCGAATCAGCCCCAGCATTTT.

This chain joins TRBV9 and TRBJ1-2; D not resolved. The CDR3 spans 14 residues. CDR1 and CDR2 (germline): SGDLS, YYNGEE. Trimming pared 0 bases from V and 9 bases from J, leaving 15 bases between. CDR3 amino acids: CASSVEGTKLSYTF. The CDR3 DNA reads as TGTGCCAGCAGCGTAGAAGGAACAAAGCTAAGCTACACCTTC.

This chain links TRBV2 with TRBJ2-5, with TRBD2 identical over 15 bases. Trimming took 7 bases from V and 5 from J; bases not matched to a gene: 17. This CDR3 has 19 amino acids. CDR1 and CDR2 from the germline V gene are SNHLY and FYNNEI. The CDR3 spells CASNTRAIGLAGGPETQYF. CDR3 DNA: TGTGCCAGCAATACCCGGGCAATAGGACTAGCGGGAGGGCCGGAGACCCAGTACTTC.

The CDR3 sequence: CASRGQGAYEQYF. The CDR3 bases are TGTGCCAGCAGAGGGCAGGGGGCCTACGAGCAGTACTTC. This rearrangement joins TRBV6-5 to TRBJ2-7, with TRBD1 matching over 7 bases. The CDR3 covers 13 residues. V lost 6 bases, J lost 2 bases, and 4 bases stayed unmatched. Germline values: CDR1 MNHEY, CDR2 SVGAGI.

The chain couples TRBV5-5 to TRBJ1-2, with D unresolved. The V and J ends lost 6 bases and 2 bases respectively, with 11 bases between them. The CDR3 runs to 13 residues. From germline, CDR1 is SGHKS and CDR2 YYEKEE (reference sequence). The DNA of the CDR3 is TGTGCCAGCACCACCGGACTGAACTATGGCTACACCTTC. Translated: CASTTGLNYGYTF.

The DNA of the CDR3 is TGTGCCAGCAGCGTAGGTCCTCAACAGGGGAACGAGCAGTACTTC. It yields the protein CASSVGPQQGNEQYF. The chain joins TRBV9 to TRBJ2-7; 7 nucleotides match TRBD1. The CDR3 loop spans 15 amino acids. Looked up from germline, CDR1 is SGDLS and CDR2 is YYNGEE. Trimming at V came to 0 bases and at J to 5 bases, leaving 8 bases not matched to a gene.

The J gene is TRBJ2-7, the V gene TRBV6-1; 11 positions match TRBD1. The CDR3 spans 15 residues. In germline, CDR1 is MNHNS, CDR2 SASEGT. Germline trimming cut 3 bases from V and 2 bases from J; bases unmatched to any gene: 3. As DNA, the CDR3 is TGTGCCAGCAGTGACCGGGACAGGGGGACCTACGAGCAGTACTTC. Translation: CASSDRDRGTYEQYF.

This clone was picked up one time. The chain couples TRBV5-5 to TRBJ2-7; 8 nucleotides match TRBD1. CDR1 SGHKS and CDR2 YYEKEE come from the germline V gene (reference sequence). Trimming at V came to 4 bases and at J to 2 bases, leaving 5 bases not matched to a gene. This CDR3 region has 14 residues. CDR3 in DNA: TGTGCCAGCAGCGCGGACAGGGAGCCCTACGAGCAGTACTTC. Its protein product is CASSADREPYEQYF.